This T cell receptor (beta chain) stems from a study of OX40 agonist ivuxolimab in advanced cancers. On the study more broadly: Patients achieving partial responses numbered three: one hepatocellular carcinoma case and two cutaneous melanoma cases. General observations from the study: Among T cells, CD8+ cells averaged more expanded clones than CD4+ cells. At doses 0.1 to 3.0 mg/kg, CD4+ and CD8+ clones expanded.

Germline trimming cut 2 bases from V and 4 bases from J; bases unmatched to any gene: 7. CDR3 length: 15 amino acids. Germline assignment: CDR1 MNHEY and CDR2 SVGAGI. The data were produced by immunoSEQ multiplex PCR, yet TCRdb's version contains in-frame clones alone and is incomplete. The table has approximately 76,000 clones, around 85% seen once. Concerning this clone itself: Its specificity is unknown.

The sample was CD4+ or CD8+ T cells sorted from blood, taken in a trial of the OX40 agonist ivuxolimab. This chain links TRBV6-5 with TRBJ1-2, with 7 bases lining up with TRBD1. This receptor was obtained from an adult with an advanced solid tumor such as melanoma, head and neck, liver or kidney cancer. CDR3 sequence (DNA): TGTGCCAGCAGTTACGGGAGGACAGGTTTCTATGGCTACACCTTC. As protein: CASSYGRTGFYGYTF.